This T cell receptor (beta chain) came from a study of blood T cell repertoires in COVID-19. Per germline, CDR1 SEHNR and CDR2 FQNEAQ (reference sequence). CDR3 length: 14 amino acids. V shed 7 bases and J shed 8 bases, with 18 bases lying between them. The method was immunoSEQ multiplex PCR; TCRdb's version includes in-frame clones alone and lacks a portion of them. The sample lists fewer than 350,000 clones; 87% were seen once. V usage is TRBV7-9 and J usage is TRBJ2-1; TRBD2 is a possible D gene (6 bases). The sample comprised PBMCs or T cells enriched from blood (not recorded which). The clonotype was recovered from a woman between 40 and 50 years old who had recovered from COVID-19. The CDR3 sequence is CASKEGSPTDEQFF. As DNA, the CDR3 is TGTGCCAGCAAGGAGGGCAGCCCAACCGATGAGCAGTTCTTC.